This T cell receptor (beta chain) was observed in a study of beta chain features in type 1 diabetes (dated by TCRdb to the late 2010s). In the study overall: Mean age, gender distribution, total cell number and subset yield did not differ between patients and healthy donors. A total of around 110,000,000 sorted cells were examined across all samples, and RNA yield correlated strongly with the number of cells per subset. In the study, TCRB repertoires of sorted circulating CD4+ T cell subsets from recently diagnosed type 1 diabetes patients were compared with those of matched healthy donors. Naive and central memory subsets were obtained from all 30 or so donors, but regulatory and stem cell-like memory subsets were isolated from only 8 patients and 8 healthy donors. The study at large found these results: In all four CD4+ subsets, TCRB CDR3 length was moderately but significantly shorter in type 1 diabetes patients. The naive, central memory and regulatory TCRB repertoires appeared to resemble one another more closely among patients than among healthy donors. Because small numbers of individuals were included in the HLA sub-analyses, any influence of HLA type on TCRB rearrangement was left unresolved. Shorter templates might have been favored by PCR, but patient and control samples were amplified and corrected together, so both groups would have been affected equally by any skew. Because cDNA was sequenced instead of genomic DNA, highly expressing activated cells could be over-represented, though the groups showed no difference in activation or CD3 levels. At VDJ recombination sites, patients with type 1 diabetes made fewer insertions and deleted more nucleotides, a pattern implying thymic rearrangement abnormalities.

The entire amount of isolated RNA was reverse transcribed using the High Capacity cDNA Reverse Transcription Kit, so the sequenced TCRB transcripts were expressed ones. Naive, central memory and regulatory T cell samples underwent deep immunoSEQ sequencing, averaging about 3.57 million total reads per sample. After sorted cells were lysed in RLT buffer, RNA was extracted with DNase-treated RNeasy Micro or Mini kits, with the choice depending on cell number. Each cell subset was processed separately to prevent cross-contamination, with patient and healthy donor samples processed together. The immunoSEQ multiplex PCR was used to amplify TCRB sequences from cDNA, generating 87-bp fragments that spanned the CDR3 region. Sequencing of the amplicons was done on the Illumina HiSeq platform. The authors' analysis ran thus. Synthetic template baselines were used to correct PCR bias computationally, reads within Hamming distance 2 were collapsed, and singletons that could not be merged were discarded. Reads were aligned against IMGT to assign V, D and J genes, CDR3 length and insertions or deletions at six rearrangement sites. Clonotype counts were normalized to sorted cell number within each subset before computing true diversity and Gini coefficients with the tcR R package. The overlap coefficient, calculated on TCRB nucleotide sequences, was used to measure repertoire sharing. Out-of-frame TCRB sequences from naive cells were analyzed as a proxy for the pre-selection repertoire. TCRdb took this table from immuneACCESS and kept in-frame rearrangements with V and J called. Such tables lack part of the clones; where checked against another copy, unresolved V genes explain under half of the gap, and the rest is unexplained. V, J and clone size are those of that table, while D and trimming were read from the DNA. For this sample the table gives under 400,000 clones, of which roughly 13% were detected only once. The ten largest clones capture 0.017% of the sample.

From the cysteine through the phenylalanine, the CDR3 covers 13 amino acids. The CDR3 DNA has 39 bases and is translated from base 1. V loses 4 bases of germline sequence and J loses 6 bases, and the interval between the two ends is 10 bases. CDR1 is given as MDHEN and CDR2 as SYDVKM, both from the germline V gene. About this clone itself: No antigen is known for it. No quality values exist for individual bases; no much larger clone is one base distant.

Each donor gave one peripheral blood draw, approximately 100 mL on average, collected into heparinised tubes. A BD FACSAria II was used to sort naive, central memory, regulatory and stem cell-like memory CD4+ T cells with a panel that included CD45RO, CCR7, CD25, CD127, CD95 and CD27. All sorted populations exceeded 95% purity. PBMCs were separated immediately by Lymphoprep density gradient centrifugation and were stained directly, without being cultured. So that batch effects would be minimized, each experiment stained and sorted samples in pairs, pairing one healthy donor with one patient. The sequenced sample consisted of naive CD4+ T cells from blood. The cell subset or site label for this specimen denotes: true naive CD4+ T cells. The chain couples TRBV28 to TRBJ1-3; the D segment cannot be called with confidence. The source of this sequence is a man aged 18 to 30 in good health. The CDR3 region: CASSWASQNTIYF. The nucleotides read TGTGCCAGCAGTTGGGCGAGTCAAAACACCATATATTTT.